This T cell receptor (beta chain) stems from a study of shared clonotypes between healthy human individuals. Study as a whole: Per-donor plates numbered three CD4 naive, three CD4 memory, two CD8 naive and one CD8 memory. Findings of the study overall: Rarefaction curves obtained for sorted subsets showed sequencing incomplete despite large depth. Researchers sampled only blood; tissue repertoires likely differ. For naive CD4 cells, around 5% of clonotypes were shared across a handful of donors.

Sequenced by immunoSEQ multiplex PCR; TCRdb stores in-frame clones only, minus some. The profile shows about 660,000 clones, approximately 79% of them singletons. For this clone: Its antigen is not known.

CDR1 and CDR2 from the germline V gene are MNHEY and SMNVEV (reference sequence). V was trimmed by 9 bases and J by 1 base, leaving 16 bases between them. This CDR3 has 15 amino acids. The clonotype comes from a woman in her thirties in good health. Specimen: memory CD4+ T cells sorted from blood. Stated subset: CD45RA-negative fraction. V is TRBV27 and J is TRBJ1-5; D perhaps matches TRBD1 (6 bases). The CDR3 spells CASRKGGRSNQPQHF. CDR3 bases: TGTGCCAGTCGGAAGGGGGGTCGAAGCAATCAGCCCCAGCATTTT.